These 19 T cell receptor beta chains were sequenced from one sample in a study of blood T cell repertoires in COVID-19. The method was immunoSEQ multiplex PCR; TCRdb's version includes in-frame clones alone and lacks a portion of them. The sample has about 150,000 clones, 65% to 90% seen once. Material: peripheral blood. These receptors were taken from a woman between 55 and 75 years old with COVID-19, enrolled during active disease.

This sequence joins TRBV6-6 and TRBJ1-1, with D maybe TRBD1 (5 bases). V was shortened by 6 bases and J by 4 bases, with 12 bases between the two germline ends. CDR3 length equals 13 residues. Germline values: CDR1 MNHNY, CDR2 SVGAGI (reference sequence). The CDR3 loop is CASSLSGGTEAFF. In DNA, the CDR3 is TGTGCCAGCAGCCTCTCCGGGGGCACTGAAGCTTTCTTT.

The gene calls are TRBV11-3 and TRBJ1-1; TRBD1 might be the D (6 bases). CDR1 is SGHNT, CDR2 YENEEA, per germline. There are 16 residues in the CDR3. Trimming took off 3 bases at V and 1 base at J, with 15 bases between the two ends. CDR3 loop: CASSLEAGAGNTEAFF. For the CDR3, the DNA is TGTGCCAGCAGCTTGGAGGCAGGGGCCGGGAACACTGAAGCTTTCTTT.

J is TRBJ1-2 and V is TRBV19; 9 bases align to TRBD1. The CDR3 is 17 residues long. V dropped 6 bases and J dropped 2; count of bases not matched to a gene: 13. Germline values: CDR1 LNHDA, CDR2 SQIVND (reference sequence). This CDR3 reads CASRSPGTGLRNYGYTF. The CDR3 DNA reads TGTGCCAGTAGGAGTCCCGGGACAGGGTTGAGGAACTATGGCTACACCTTC.

The chain uses TRBV30 and TRBJ2-2; 7 bases line up with TRBD1. Germline values: CDR1 GTSNPN, CDR2 SVGIG (reference sequence). The trim removed 3 bases at V and 7 bases at J, leaving 11 bases unmatched. There are 15 residues in the CDR3. The CDR3 is CAWSLRDREVGELFF. For the CDR3, the DNA is TGTGCCTGGAGCCTCCGGGACAGAGAGGTCGGGGAGCTGTTTTTT.

This chain links TRBV24-1 with TRBJ2-5; D perhaps matches TRBD1 (8 bases). The CDR3 totals 16 residues. CDR1 KGHDR and CDR2 SFDVKD come from the germline V gene. The V end was cut by 4 bases, the J end by 3 bases, with 17 bases between. The CDR3 bases are TGTGCCACCAGTGACACAGGGGGGGCTCTAAAAGAGACCCAGTACTTC. It encodes CATSDTGGALKETQYF.

The V and J genes are TRBV12-3 or TRBV12-4 and TRBJ1-6; D might be TRBD1 (6 bases). This CDR3 contains 13 residues. The V gene lost 7 bases and the J gene lost 5 bases, with 9 bases spanning the gap. CDR3 sequence (DNA): TGTGCCAGCAATCAGGGGAATAATTCACCCCTCCACTTT. Its protein is CASNQGNNSPLHF.

This clone was picked up one time. This chain links TRBV7-9 with TRBJ2-5, with a tentative D call TRBD1 (5 bases). V dropped 2 bases and J dropped 5 bases, with 12 bases sitting between them. This CDR3 has 14 amino acids. Per germline, CDR1 SEHNR and CDR2 FQNEAQ (reference sequence). The CDR3, as DNA: TGTGCCAGCAGCTTACGCCAGGGTGGCGAGACCCAGTACTTC. Encoded protein: CASSLRQGGETQYF.

This clone was recorded a few times. V and J are TRBV10-3 and TRBJ1-5; unclear D gene. V lost 2 bases, J lost 0 bases, and 8 bases lay in between. This CDR3 comprises 15 residues. Germline values: CDR1 ENHRY, CDR2 SYGVKD. The chain's CDR3 is CAISEMAGSNQPQHF. In DNA, the CDR3 is TGTGCCATCAGTGAGATGGCAGGTAGCAATCAGCCCCAGCATTTT.

The chain links TRBV6-5 to TRBJ2-7, with 8 bases aligning to TRBD1. V shed 9 bases, J shed 3 bases, and the junction held 7 bases outside the gene matches. The CDR3 is 13 residues long. Germline-derived CDR1 and CDR2 are MNHEY and SVGAGI. CDR3 coding DNA: TGTGCCAGTTCTACGGGACAGGTCTACGAGCAGTACGTC. Its translation is CASSTGQVYEQYV.

This chain connects TRBV4-2 to TRBJ1-2, with 10 bases aligning to TRBD1. There are 14 residues in the CDR3. The ends lost 5 bases at V and 5 bases at J; junction bases unmatched: 5. Germline V gives CDR1 LGHNA, CDR2 YNFKEQ. The chain's CDR3 is CASSADRGNYGYTF. Here the CDR3 DNA reads TGTGCCAGCAGCGCGGACAGGGGGAATTATGGCTACACCTTC.

This clone was counted only a few times. The chain is built from TRBV7-9 and TRBJ2-2; D unclear. The CDR3 extends over 11 amino acids. Trimming took off 5 bases at V and 7 bases at J, with 5 bases between the two ends. Germline V gene data show CDR1 as SEHNR and CDR2 as FQNEAQ (reference sequence). The CDR3 nucleotides are TGTGCCAGCAGCCACGGCGGGGAGCTGTTTTTT. Amino acids: CASSHGGELFF.

This sequence joins TRBV18 and TRBJ1-3; 8 bases align to TRBD1. Germline CDR1 and CDR2: KGHSH and LQKENI. The CDR3 is made up of 18 amino acids. Trimming at V came to 3 bases and at J to 0 bases, leaving 10 bases not matched to a gene. This CDR3 reads CASSPQGQATSSGNTIYF. CDR3 nucleotides: TGTGCCAGCTCACCCCAGGGACAGGCTACGTCCTCTGGAAACACCATATATTTT.

In DNA, the CDR3 is TGTGCCAGCAGCGTCTCCATCCCACTACCCACGTCACCCCTCCACTTT. Protein product: CASSVSIPLPTSPLHF. The chain carries TRBV7-9 and TRBJ1-6, with no clear D. The CDR3 is 16 amino acids. The germline V and J ends were trimmed by 5 bases and 10 bases, with 21 bases remaining between them. CDR1 is SEHNR and CDR2 is FQNEAQ in the germline V gene (reference sequence).

This sequence joins TRBV2 and TRBJ2-7; D might be TRBD2 (6 bases). Germline CDR1 and CDR2: SNHLY and FYNNEI. Deletions cut 6 bases from V and 0 bases from J, with 15 bases between. The CDR3 has 15 amino acids. The CDR3 region has the DNA TGTGCCAGCAGCTTCGGGACCGGGAGCTCCTACGAGCAGTACGTC. It yields the protein CASSFGTGSSYEQYV.

This clone occurred a few times. This chain links TRBV2 with TRBJ1-3; no clear D gene. V was pared by 4 bases and J by 0 bases, with 10 bases between. The CDR3 runs 15 residues. The germline gives CDR1 SNHLY, CDR2 FYNNEI. CDR3 sequence: CASSAQAFSGNTIYF. The CDR3 DNA is TGTGCCAGCAGTGCCCAGGCTTTCTCTGGAAACACCATATATTTT.

The V gene is TRBV6-1, the J gene TRBJ2-3; no firm D call. In germline, CDR1 is MNHNS, CDR2 SASEGT. Between the trimmed V and J ends, which lost 3 bases and 6 bases, there was a span of 10 bases. This CDR3 has 13 amino acids. CDR3 amino acids: CASSEARMDTQYF. The DNA of the CDR3 is TGTGCCAGCAGTGAGGCGAGGATGGATACGCAGTATTTT.

Written as DNA, the CDR3 is TGCGCCAGCAGTGGGACAGACTATGGCTACACCTTC. It specifies CASSGTDYGYTF. The chain carries TRBV5-1 and TRBJ1-2; 7 bases are shared with TRBD1. V dropped 5 bases and J dropped 3; count of bases not matched to a gene: 1. CDR1 is SGHRS, CDR2 YFSETQ, per germline. The CDR3 is made up of 12 amino acids.

The chain carries TRBV29-1 and TRBJ1-2; D is possibly TRBD1 (6 bases). There are 14 residues in the CDR3. Germline V gene sequence: CDR1 SQVTM, CDR2 ANQGSEA. The germline V and J ends were trimmed by 3 bases and 7 bases, with 18 bases remaining between them. The CDR3 DNA sequence: TGCAGCGTTGATAGGGGGGGCCCCTCCGGTGGCTACACCTTC. Amino acids: CSVDRGGPSGGYTF.

The V call is TRBV9, the J call TRBJ2-6; 9 bases are a match to TRBD1. V shed 0 bases and J 3 bases; nucleotides not matched to a gene: 4. Germline CDR1 reads SGDLS; CDR2 reads YYNGEE. The CDR3 has 17 amino acids. The DNA for the CDR3 is TGTGCCAGCAGCGTAGTGGACAGGGGCTTTGGGGCCAACGTCCTGACTTTC. Amino acids: CASSVVDRGFGANVLTF. The variable domain in full, with the rest retrieved from reference TRBV9 and TRBJ2-6, is DSGVTQTPKHLITATGQRVTLRCSPRSGDLSVYWYQQSLDQGLQFLIQYYNGEERAKGNILERFSAQQFPDLHSELNLSSLELGDSALYFCASSVVDRGFGANVLTFGAGSRLTVL.